The clone carrying this T cell receptor beta chain was picked up many times. Its antigen is unidentified. Preparation of the unsorted libraries drew on 2 million PBMCs stored at -80 C. These data are taken from a study of neurological immune-mediated disorders. Points from the study as a whole: With the multiple sclerosis repertoire cluster, none of the clinical or MRI features showed an association.

Germline CDR1 and CDR2: LGHDT and YNNKEL (reference sequence). V was cut by 7 bases and J by 7 bases, with 14 bases left in between. The CDR3 runs to 12 residues. 5'RACE generated cDNA with 10-nucleotide random UMIs. TCRdb ran MiXCR on the 5' RACE reads and lists one entry per CDR3 protein. The sample consists of about 70,000 distinct CDR3 sequences, roughly 4.4% of them appearing once. The sequence came from a woman aged 70 to 79 with multiple sclerosis. Sequenced input: PBMCs. This chain uses TRBV3-1 with TRBJ2-7; tentative D call: TRBD1 (5 bases). The CDR3: CASTSPGHEQYF. In DNA, the CDR3 is TGTGCCAGCACCTCGCCCGGACATGAGCAGTACTTC.